The T cell receptor beta chain under discussion was sequenced for a study of CXCR3-negative and CXCR3-positive naive CD8 T cells. Study-level points and caveats: The study found more hydrophobic TRB CDR3s in CXCR3-positive naive cells than in CXCR3-negative naive cells.

Remarks on this clonotype: The target antigen is unknown.

Preparation of TRB cDNA libraries relied on 5' RACE carrying UMI labels. TCRdb reprocessed the 5' RACE reads; each CDR3 protein has one entry and no DNA is given. Recorded for this sample: under 110,000 distinct CDR3 sequences. This CDR3 has 14 amino acids. Germline loops: CDR1 SGHRS, CDR2 YFSETQ. Source material: naive CXCR3+ CD8+ T cells from blood. The subset: CD45RO-CCR7+CD27+CD95- naive CD8+ T cells expressing CXCR3 (TNR3+). The sequence was collected from a human donor in good health. Some clones in this sample may be carry-over from other donors' samples. The J gene is TRBJ2-7, the V gene TRBV5-1; TCRdb selects TRBD1, and the lack of DNA leaves this call unchecked. CDR3 in amino acids: CASSFGGSAYEQYF.